This is a list of T cell receptor beta chains from one sample in a study of T cell repertoires in cytomegalovirus infection. Antigen specificity for these receptors is unknown. TCRdb itself ran the reads through MiXCR, one entry per CDR3 protein. This sample has approximately 770,000 distinct CDR3 sequences; almost 30% occur once, and the top ten carry around 13%. The sequenced sample was cultured CD8+ T cells from PBMCs, obtained from culture after CMV antigen stimulation. All receptors come from a human donor in good health (CMV status not recorded). Some clones in this sample may be carry-over from other donors' samples. Both conserved end residues are part of each CDR3. Each record gives: clone size, J gene, V gene, D gene, CDR3 protein, CDR3 DNA. D genes are given only for firm matches. The size of a clone is reported for some rows only, either as once, few or many, or as a class for expanded clones.

many TRBJ2-5 TRBV7-6 - CASSFTSRLTPEETQYF TGTGCCAGCAGCTTTACTTCCCGACTGACACCTGAAGAGACCCAGTACTTC
few TRBJ2-4 TRBV27 - CASSHSYTKNIQYF TGTGCCAGCAGCCACTCATATACCAAAAACATTCAGTACTTC
many TRBJ2-5 TRBV4-3 - CASSQDLGSRETQYF TGCGCCAGCAGCCAAGATTTGGGGAGTCGAGAGACCCAGTACTTC
- TRBJ1-3 TRBV29-1 - CSVVRGVSGNTIYF TGCAGCGTTGTCCGGGGCGTCTCTGGAAACACCATATATTTT
- TRBJ1-2 TRBV19 TRBD1 CASSPRTGITNYGYTF TGTGCCAGTAGTCCACGGACAGGGATTACTAACTATGGCTACACCTTC
few TRBJ2-2 TRBV4-3 TRBD2 CASSQEEESSGGATGELFF TGCGCCAGCAGCCAAGAGGAGGAATCTAGCGGGGGGGCGACCGGGGAGCTGTTTTTT
few TRBJ1-5 TRBV6-2/TRBV6-3 TRBD1 CASSQDRGLSQPQHF TGTGCCAGCAGCCAAGACAGGGGGCTCAGTCAGCCCCAGCATTTT
few TRBJ2-1 TRBV7-9 TRBD2 CASTQTRDGSGGPSNEQFF TGTGCCAGCACCCAGACCCGGGACGGAAGCGGGGGGCCTTCCAATGAGCAGTTCTTC
- TRBJ1-2 TRBV12-3/TRBV12-4 - CASSPNSYGGYTF TGTGCCAGCAGTCCCAACTCGTACGGTGGCTACACCTTC
- TRBJ1-1 TRBV10-2 - CASSGQTGLPNTEAFF TGCGCCAGCAGTGGCCAGACAGGACTCCCCAACACTGAAGCTTTCTTT
many TRBJ1-1 TRBV2 - CASSDSQYMNTEAFF TGTGCCAGCAGTGATAGCCAGTACATGAACACTGAAGCTTTCTTT
few TRBJ2-5 TRBV25-1 TRBD2 CASSERRGAGETQYF TGTGCCAGCAGTGAACGGCGGGGGGCCGGGGAGACCCAGTACTTC
- TRBJ2-3 TRBV2 - CASSDPRGTSTDTQYF TGTGCCAGCAGCGACCCCAGGGGCACTAGCACAGATACGCAGTATTTT
few TRBJ1-1 TRBV7-9 - CASSLRQKTEAFF TGTGCCAGCAGCTTAAGACAGAAGACTGAAGCTTTCTTT
- TRBJ1-2 TRBV29-1 - CSVEAWEGNGYTF TGCAGCGTTGAGGCTTGGGAGGGAAATGGCTACACCTTC
- TRBJ2-1 TRBV4-1 TRBD2 CASSQRFSGESPYNEQFF TGCGCCAGCAGCCAAAGATTTAGCGGGGAATCGCCCTACAATGAGCAGTTCTTC
- TRBJ2-3 TRBV4-1 TRBD2 CASSQEGLAGGPVDTQYF TGCGCCAGCAGCCAAGAGGGACTAGCGGGGGGGCCGGTAGATACGCAGTATTTT
- TRBJ1-5 TRBV28 TRBD1 CASRGTGGFYSNQPQHF TGTGCCAGCAGAGGGACAGGGGGTTTTTATAGCAATCAGCCCCAGCATTTT
- TRBJ1-6 TRBV7-9 - CASSATGLRNSPLHF TGTGCCAGCAGCGCAACGGGGCTGAGGAATTCACCCCTCCACTTT
few TRBJ2-1 TRBV2 - CASTSLWDNEQFF TGTGCCAGCACATCCCTCTGGGACAATGAGCAGTTCTTC
- TRBJ1-1 TRBV19 - CASKPEANTEAFF TGTGCCAGTAAGCCAGAGGCTAACACTGAAGCTTTCTTT
few TRBJ1-2 TRBV6-2/TRBV6-3 - CASSYGTVDGYTF TGTGCCAGCAGTTACGGGACGGTCGATGGCTACACCTTC
- TRBJ2-2 TRBV15 - CATSTRQANTGELFF TGTGCCACCAGCACCCGACAGGCGAACACCGGGGAGCTGTTTTTT
many TRBJ1-1 TRBV7-8 TRBD1 CASSQGTAVGAFF TGTGCCAGCAGCCAGGGGACAGCGGTCGGAGCTTTCTTT
many TRBJ2-5 TRBV7-6 TRBD2 CASSLRGGPRETQYF TGTGCCAGCAGCTTGCGGGGGGGCCCGCGGGAGACCCAGTACTTC
- TRBJ2-1 TRBV2 - CASPTSNEQFF TGTGCCAGCCCTACCAGCAATGAGCAGTTCTTC
- TRBJ2-7 TRBV29-1 TRBD1 CSVGYGQGGNTYEQYF TGCAGCGTTGGGTATGGACAGGGTGGCAATACTTACGAGCAGTACTTC
few TRBJ1-1 TRBV4-1 - CASSQLGGILEAFF TGCGCCAGCAGCCAGCTAGGGGGTATACTTGAAGCTTTCTTT
- TRBJ2-5 TRBV19 - CASSPDLSKGQETQYF TGTGCCAGTAGTCCAGACCTTAGCAAGGGTCAAGAGACCCAGTACTTC
- TRBJ1-1 TRBV11-2 - CASSFWQGHNLNTEAFF TGTGCCAGCAGCTTCTGGCAGGGCCACAATTTGAACACTGAAGCTTTCTTT
many TRBJ1-2 TRBV7-8 TRBD1 CASSSSGTGEGYTF TGTGCCAGCAGCTCTTCCGGGACAGGGGAAGGCTACACCTTC
- TRBJ1-1 TRBV7-9 - CASSSRPGPEAFF TGTGCCAGCAGCTCCCGGCCGGGCCCCGAAGCTTTCTTT
medium-sized TRBJ2-5 TRBV7-6 TRBD1 CASSRGQGQETQYF TGTGCCAGCAGCCGAGGACAGGGACAAGAGACCCAGTACTTC
- TRBJ2-1 TRBV4-1 - CASSQVAGAANEQFF TGCGCCAGCAGCCAAGTGGCGGGGGCCGCGAATGAGCAGTTCTTC